The 8 T cell receptor beta chains given below trace back to one sample, sequenced in a study of blood T cell repertoires in COVID-19. The protocol was immunoSEQ multiplex PCR, while the TCRdb copy is restricted to in-frame clones and leaves out a portion. The table shows around 130,000 clones, with about 80% occurring only once. Sequenced material: peripheral blood. These receptors came from a human donor in a cohort sampled during active COVID-19.

The chain employs TRBV19 and TRBJ1-2; tentative D call: TRBD1 (5 bases). The CDR3 length is 11 residues. Germline V gene data show CDR1 as LNHDA and CDR2 as SQIVND (reference sequence). The V and J ends lost 5 bases and 5 bases respectively, with 6 bases between them. The CDR3 bases are TGTGCCAGTAGTGGGGGGTATGGCTACACCTTC. Residues: CASSGGYGYTF.

The chain has TRBV6-5 and TRBJ1-5; D is ambiguous. Trimming shortened V by 6 bases and J by 9 bases, and 9 bases separated the two germline ends. This CDR3 contains 11 residues. In germline, CDR1 is MNHEY, CDR2 SVGAGI. CDR3 region: CASRAPSPQHF. As DNA, the CDR3 is TGTGCCAGCAGAGCCCCCTCGCCCCAGCATTTT.

The rearrangement joins TRBV11-3 to TRBJ2-1, with a possible D match to TRBD2 (5 bases). The V end lost 5 bases, the J end lost 4 bases, and 9 bases lay between the germline ends. Germline lookup yields CDR1 SGHNT and CDR2 YENEEA. This CDR3 is built from 13 residues. In DNA form, the CDR3 reads TGTGCCAGCAGCCAGGACTTATACAATGAGCAGTTCTTC. It specifies CASSQDLYNEQFF.

This chain uses TRBV2 with TRBJ1-1; no definite D call. The germline CDR1 and CDR2 sequences are SNHLY and FYNNEI. Trimming removed 6 bases at V and 11 bases at J, with 10 bases between. This CDR3 is built from 10 residues. The CDR3 DNA reads TGTGCCAGCAGATTAACCAGGGCTTTCTTT. Residues: CASRLTRAFF.

V and J are TRBV21-1 and TRBJ2-7; the D call of TRBD2 is as the table states it, not checked on the DNA. TRBV21-1 is recorded as a pseudogene. The CDR3 extends over 20 amino acids. CDR3 in amino acids: CASSKGRETSGGNNYYEQYF. CDR3 DNA: TGTGCCAGCAGCAAAGGTAGGGAGACTAGCGGGGGGAATAACTACTACGAGCAGTACTTC.

This clone appeared once. The rearrangement links TRBV20-1 to TRBJ1-2, with 11 bases identical to TRBD1. The CDR3 totals 15 residues. In germline, CDR1 is DFQATT, CDR2 SNEGSKA (reference sequence). J gave up 4 bases and V 3 bases, and 7 bases lay outside the gene matches. CDR3 sequence: CSASGQGARGYGYTF. The DNA for the CDR3 is TGCAGTGCTAGTGGACAGGGGGCGCGGGGCTATGGCTACACCTTC.

The chain recombines TRBV7-8 with TRBJ1-5; D might be TRBD1 (5 bases). Trimming took off 7 bases at V and 6 bases at J, with 19 bases between the two ends. The germline V gene has CDR1 SGHVS and CDR2 FQNEAQ. The CDR3 has 15 residues. The CDR3 sequence is CASTLAGGDGQPQHF. The CDR3 DNA follows: TGTGCCAGCACCCTAGCGGGGGGGGACGGTCAGCCCCAGCATTTT.

There are a few counts of this clone. CDR3 residues: CATKGGGQREETQYF. The CDR3 DNA is TGTGCCACTAAGGGGGGGGGACAAAGGGAAGAGACCCAGTACTTC. This chain connects TRBV7-8 to TRBJ2-5; possibly TRBD2 for D (7 bases). The CDR3 sequence is 15 residues long. Germline lookup yields CDR1 SGHVS and CDR2 FQNEAQ. V was pared by 10 bases and J by 3 bases, with 21 bases between.